This TCR beta chain was identified during a study of T cell clusters in autoimmune cytopenias. Roughly 38,000 genome equivalents of blood DNA were amplified for TRB. Germline CDR1 SGHVS, CDR2 FNYEAQ. The CDR3 extends over 14 amino acids. Multiplex touch-down PCR amplified TRB using TRB-A and TRB-B pools in one tube. TCRdb re-called the multiplex PCR reads and catalogs CDR3 proteins one per entry, DNA excluded. This sample's table has thousands of distinct CDR3 sequences. V gene TRBV7-6 combines with J gene TRBJ1-4; TCRdb's assignment of TRBD1 cannot be checked, as there is no DNA. Sequencing was performed on peripheral blood. This TCR came from a human donor with an autoimmune cytopenia or autoimmune hepatitis (not recorded which). The CDR3: CASRRSPGEEKLFF. Full variable domain (outside the CDR3, taken from reference TRBV7-6 and TRBJ1-4): GAGVSQSPRYKVTKRGQDVALRCDPISGHVSLYWYRQALGQGPEFLTYFNYEAQQDKSGLPNDRFSAERPEGSISTLTIQRTEQRDSAMYRCASRRSPGEEKLFFGSGTQLSVL.